This entry is about one T cell receptor beta chain. The sample comes from a study of control samples from healthy donors and cancer patients. Sequenced by immunoSEQ multiplex PCR; TCRdb stores in-frame clones only, minus some. The sample consists of about 410,000 clones, about nine tenths of them appearing once. V lost 1 base, J lost 5 bases, and 8 bases lay in between. The CDR3 spans 13 residues. Material: PBMCs. The TCR was taken from a man aged 35 to 55 with head and neck cancer. J is TRBJ1-2 and V is TRBV12-3 or TRBV12-4; no clear D. For the CDR3, the DNA is TGTGCCAGCAGTTTAGTCCCAGTATATGGCTACACCTTC. It translates to CASSLVPVYGYTF.